This T cell receptor beta chain is from a study of blood T cell repertoires in COVID-19. Germline V gene data show CDR1 as ENHRY and CDR2 as SYGVKD. The CDR3 is 12 residues long. V was cut by 2 bases and J by 7 bases, with 8 bases left in between. Only in-frame clones appear in the TCRdb table, and some are missing; sequencing was by immunoSEQ multiplex PCR. Of about 58,000 clones in the sample, approximately 90% are singletons; the top ten hold under 1.5%. The chain couples TRBV10-3 to TRBJ1-2, with D unclear. The specimen sequenced was peripheral blood. This receptor was obtained from a man in his 60s with acute or convalescent COVID-19. CDR3 nucleotide sequence: TGTGCCATCAGTGAGGGAGGGCCTGGCTACACCTTC. Its protein product is CAISEGGPGYTF.